The 10 T cell receptor beta chains below were found in one sample sequenced in a study of T cell responses to AZD1222 COVID-19 vaccine. Clones were read by immunoSEQ multiplex PCR, and TCRdb kept only the in-frame ones, dropping some. The table has fewer than 200,000 clones, approximately 90% seen once. The sample consisted of peripheral blood, taken 28 days after the second dose of the MenACWY control vaccine. Every receptor here comes from an adult who received the MenACWY meningococcal vaccine as a control.

This clone has only one observation. This chain joins TRBV30 and TRBJ1-6; the match to TRBD1 covers 11 bases. Germline V gene lookup returns CDR1 GTSNPN and CDR2 SVGIG (reference sequence). V lost 2 bases to trimming and J lost 7 bases; unmatched junction nucleotides: 7. This CDR3 is built from 16 residues. The CDR3 coding sequence is TGTGCCTGGAGTACCGGGACAGGGGGGTACAATTCACCCCTCCACTTT. As protein: CAWSTGTGGYNSPLHF.

The chain joins TRBV3-1 (or the pseudogene TRBV3-2) to TRBJ1-1; D not certain. This CDR3 comprises 14 residues. Trimming took off 1 base at V and 1 base at J, with 7 bases between the two ends. The germline V gene encodes CDR1 LGHDT and CDR2 YNNKEL (reference sequence). CDR3 sequence reads: CASSQVLGNTEAFF. The CDR3 bases are TGTGCCAGCAGCCAAGTTCTAGGGAACACTGAAGCTTTCTTT.

This clone occurred a few times. The chain combines TRBV9 with TRBJ2-7; D possibly corresponds to TRBD2 (5 bases). There are 14 residues in the CDR3. Germline assignment: CDR1 SGDLS and CDR2 YYNGEE. V lost 4 bases to trimming and J lost 6 bases, with 17 bases between them. The DNA for the CDR3 is TGTGCCAGCAGCCCACGACCGCGGGTTGGCGAGCAGTACTTC. As protein: CASSPRPRVGEQYF.

The V and J genes are TRBV19 and TRBJ1-2; 7 bases line up with TRBD1. The V and J ends lost 7 bases and 3 bases, in that order; junction bases with no gene match: 11. Per the germline V gene, CDR1 is LNHDA and CDR2 is SQIVND (reference sequence). The CDR3 runs 15 residues. The CDR3 nucleotides read TGTGCCAGTAAGTCCTACGGGACAGACGACTATGGCTACACCTTC. It is translated as CASKSYGTDDYGYTF.

The chain joins TRBV6-1 to TRBJ1-1; 10 bases agree with TRBD1. V was clipped by 3 bases and J by 6 bases; unmatched bases: 7. CDR3 length equals 15 residues. Germline V gene sequence: CDR1 MNHNS, CDR2 SASEGT. As DNA, the CDR3 is TGTGCCAGCAGTGATTGGGGACAGGGGACGGCTGAAGCTTTCTTT. This codes for CASSDWGQGTAEAFF.

This CDR3 is CASSAQTGRYSNQPQHF. As DNA, the CDR3 is TGTGCCAGCAGCGCCCAGACAGGACGCTATAGCAATCAGCCCCAGCATTTT. The V and J genes are TRBV2 and TRBJ1-5; TRBD1 might be the D (6 bases). The CDR3 is made up of 17 amino acids. Between the trimmed V and J ends, which lost 6 bases and 0 bases, there was a span of 18 bases. Germline V gives CDR1 SNHLY, CDR2 FYNNEI.

The chain uses TRBV28 and TRBJ1-2; no firm D call. Per germline, CDR1 MDHEN and CDR2 SYDVKM. V was cut by 2 bases and J by 4 bases, with 14 bases left in between. The CDR3 spans 15 residues. Here the CDR3 reads CASSLTSSLSYGYTF. The CDR3 nucleotides read TGTGCCAGCAGTTTAACGAGCAGCCTAAGCTATGGCTACACCTTC.

About this clone itself: Other DNA sequences of this sample code for an identical CDR3. The chain uses TRBV6-5 and TRBJ1-2; 7 bases match TRBD1. This CDR3 region has 14 residues. Germline CDR1 MNHEY, CDR2 SVGAGI. J lost 2 bases, V lost 2 bases, and 2 bases had no gene match. The CDR3 protein is CASSYPGQNYGYTF. The CDR3 nucleotides read TGTGCCAGCAGTTACCCGGGACAGAACTATGGCTACACCTTC.

This clone occurred once. The chain has TRBV6-5 and TRBJ2-7, with D unresolved. The V end lost 6 bases, the J end lost 2 bases, and 17 bases lay between the germline ends. Per germline, CDR1 MNHEY and CDR2 SVGAGI. There are 15 residues in the CDR3. Here the CDR3 reads CASSRNPLITYEQYF. The CDR3 coding sequence is TGTGCCAGCAGCCGCAATCCGTTGATAACCTACGAGCAGTACTTC.

The chain recombines TRBV9 with TRBJ2-1; D is possibly TRBD2 (7 bases). Trimming left V 2 bases short and J 1 base short, with 13 bases between. This CDR3 is 16 amino acids long. Germline lookup yields CDR1 SGDLS and CDR2 YYNGEE. The CDR3 protein is CASSVRGGGSYNEQFF. In nucleotides, the CDR3 is TGTGCCAGCAGCGTCAGGGGAGGGGGGTCCTACAATGAGCAGTTCTTC.